This T cell receptor (beta chain) was captured by sequencing in a study of identical twins. Germline V gene lookup returns CDR1 SQVTM and CDR2 ANQGSEA. V was clipped by 0 bases and J by 12 bases; unmatched bases: 1. This CDR3 is 11 amino acids long. TCRdb passed the 5' RACE reads through MiXCR, listing each CDR3 protein once. This sample yields 550,000 to 700,000 distinct CDR3 sequences, of which just under 10% are seen a single time; roughly 3% belongs to the top ten. The sample was also reused in another study, on yellow fever vaccine responses in identical twins.

Sequenced input: PBMCs. This chain connects TRBV29-1 to TRBJ2-7, with 11 bases aligning to TRBD1. The sequence came from a young woman in good health. The CDR3 sequence is CSVEDGTGGYF. For the CDR3, the DNA is TGCAGCGTTGAAGATGGGACAGGGGGGTACTTC.